The clone carrying this TCR beta chain was observed many times. Each CDR3 protein gets one entry after TCRdb re-called the RT-PCR reads with MiXCR. The sample lists approximately 720,000 distinct CDR3 sequences; 12% to 15% were seen once. CDR3 length equals 15 residues. Trimming removed 7 bases from V and 6 bases from J; junction bases left unmatched: 11. From germline, CDR1 is SGHNT and CDR2 YYREEE (reference sequence). The material sequenced was memory CD4+ T cells from blood. The receptor's source is a female donor in good health, serving as a healthy control. This sequence joins TRBV5-4 and TRBJ2-1; 9 bases agree with TRBD2. CDR3 in DNA: TGTGCCAGCCGCAAACTAGCGGGTAGGGGCAATGAGCAGTTCTTC. It yields the protein CASRKLAGRGNEQFF.